Listed below are T cell receptor beta chains from one sample, sequenced in a study of blood T cell repertoires in COVID-19. Some clones are missing from TCRdb's copy, which holds only in-frame ones; the method was immunoSEQ multiplex PCR. The repertoire holds 150,000 or so clones, with about four fifths as singletons. Sequenced sample: peripheral blood. The origin of the receptors is a human donor with acute or convalescent COVID-19. The donor label of this sample is uncertain. Each CDR3 is given without its conserved first and last residue. Fields, in order: D gene, V gene, CDR3 protein. The D gene is left open where the match is weak.

- | TRBV6-6 | ASSRAPAQGIKQPQH
TRBD2 | TRBV6-5 | ASSSASGANEQF
TRBD1 | TRBV5-1 | ASSLGGTGGSGNTIY
TRBD1 | TRBV3-1/TRBV3-2 | ASSQTGTGDSPLH
TRBD1 | TRBV3-1/TRBV3-2 | ASRYEAGGDETQY
- | TRBV6-5 | ASSYGHSSYNEQF
TRBD1 | TRBV2 | ASSEEGDRIVLANYGYT
- | TRBV14 | ASSQGPTGEQY
TRBD1 | TRBV9 | ASSLLGQGLMNTEAF
- | TRBV11-2 | ASSLGPSYANYGYT
- | TRBV5-1 | ASSFPGDEQF
TRBD1 | TRBV6-1 | ASSEEVGTGVTDTQY
TRBD1 | TRBV5-1 | ASSLQGASPYNTEAF